This T cell receptor beta chain stems from a study of T cell changes during pregnancy in multiple sclerosis. Profiled with immunoSEQ multiplex PCR; TCRdb holds only in-frame clones, not every one. The table lists over 40,000 clones, about nine tenths of them singletons. CDR1 is SGHRS and CDR2 is YFSETQ in the germline V gene. The CDR3 is 15 residues long. Trimming took off 4 bases at V and 0 bases at J, with 10 bases between the two ends. The sequencing here drew on CD4+ T cells from peripheral blood mononuclear cells, taken in the second trimester of pregnancy. The receptor was derived from a female donor with multiple sclerosis, enrolled in a pregnancy study. The chain couples TRBV5-1 to TRBJ1-4; D call uncertain. The CDR3 DNA follows: TGCGCCAGCAGCCCCCCTTCCTCAACTAATGAAAAACTGTTTTTT. This encodes CASSPPSSTNEKLFF.